These 14 T cell receptor beta chains were all obtained from the same sample, sequenced in a study of T cell responses to AZD1222 COVID-19 vaccine. Measured with immunoSEQ multiplex PCR; TCRdb has only the in-frame clones, and not every one. The sample has 100,000 to 150,000 clones, around 88% seen once. Here the sequenced sample was peripheral blood, taken on day 0 of AZD1222 vaccination. All receptors come from an adult in good health.

The chain carries TRBV28 and TRBJ1-3, with D possibly being TRBD1 (6 bases). Germline lookup yields CDR1 MDHEN and CDR2 SYDVKM. The CDR3 contains 15 residues. Trimming pared 7 bases from V and 0 bases from J, leaving 13 bases between. The CDR3 DNA is TGTGCCAGCACAGAGGGACAAATCTCTGGAAACACCATATATTTT. Protein product: CASTEGQISGNTIYF. The full variable domain, in which reference TRBV28 and TRBJ1-3 provide the parts outside the CDR3, is DVKVTQSSRYLVKRTGEKVFLECVQDMDHENMFWYRQDPGLGLRLIYFSYDVKMKEKGDIPEGYSVSREKKERFSLILESASTNQTSMYLCASTEGQISGNTIYFGEGSWLTVV.

V is TRBV2 and J is TRBJ1-1; 9 bases are a match to TRBD1. CDR3 size: 14 residues. The germline V gene has CDR1 SNHLY and CDR2 FYNNEI. Germline trimming cut 4 bases from V and 4 bases from J; bases unmatched to any gene: 4. The CDR3 DNA follows: TGTGCCAGCAGTGGACAGGGGGGTGGCACTGAAGCTTTCTTT. Its protein is CASSGQGGGTEAFF.

This chain links TRBV4-1 with TRBJ1-1, with D perhaps matching TRBD1 (5 bases). Germline V gene sequence: CDR1 MGHRA, CDR2 YSYEKL. The length of the CDR3 is 16 residues. With 0 bases removed from V and 1 base from J, the gap between germline ends came to 12 bases. This chain's CDR3 is CASSQDRDGSNTEAFF. CDR3 nucleotides: TGCGCCAGCAGCCAAGATCGGGACGGATCGAACACTGAAGCTTTCTTT.

The V gene is TRBV5-1, the J gene TRBJ2-3; D possibly corresponds to TRBD2 (7 bases). The CDR3 length is 14 residues. Germline lookup yields CDR1 SGHRS and CDR2 YFSETQ. Between the trimmed V and J ends, which lost 5 bases and 1 base, there was a span of 11 bases. The CDR3 loop is CASRREGGTDTQYF. CDR3 nucleotide sequence: TGCGCCAGCAGAAGGGAGGGGGGCACAGATACGCAGTATTTT.

This chain links TRBV11-1 with TRBJ2-1; no definite D call. This CDR3 comprises 14 residues. Germline loops: CDR1 SGHAT, CDR2 FQDESV (reference sequence). The V end lost 1 base, the J end lost 4 bases, and 8 bases lay between the germline ends. This CDR3 reads CASSLGQPYNEQFF. The CDR3 DNA sequence: TGTGCCAGCAGCTTAGGACAACCTTACAATGAGCAGTTCTTC.

This chain uses TRBV5-4 with TRBJ1-3; possible D gene TRBD1, 6 bases. V lost 4 bases and J 7 bases, leaving 15 bases between the germline ends. Germline V gene lookup returns CDR1 SGHNT and CDR2 YYREEE (reference sequence). CDR3 length equals 14 residues. DNA of the CDR3: TGTGCCAGCAGCATAACAGGGATTGCGAACACCATATATTTT. Its translation is CASSITGIANTIYF.

This chain links TRBV19 with TRBJ1-4; 8 bases fit TRBD1. This CDR3 has 14 amino acids. Germline CDR1 LNHDA, CDR2 SQIVND (reference sequence). Trimming removed 2 bases from V and 7 bases from J; junction bases left unmatched: 3. CDR3: CASSIQGASEKLFF. In DNA, the CDR3 is TGTGCCAGTAGTATACAGGGGGCATCTGAAAAACTGTTTTTT.

The chain combines TRBV2 with TRBJ2-1; tentative D call: TRBD1 (6 bases). The ends were cut back, 4 bases at V and 8 bases at J, with 12 bases in the middle. Germline V gene lookup returns CDR1 SNHLY and CDR2 FYNNEI. CDR3 length: 13 residues. CDR3 sequence: CASSGQESDEQFF. The CDR3 coding sequence is TGTGCCAGCAGTGGACAGGAATCGGATGAGCAGTTCTTC. The full variable domain, with the rest looked up from reference TRBV2 and TRBJ2-1, is EPEVTQTPSHQVTQMGQEVILRCVPISNHLYFYWYRQILGQKVEFLVSFYNNEISEKSEIFDDQFSVERPDGSNFTLKIRSTKLEDSAMYFCASSGQESDEQFFGPGTRLTVL.

The rearrangement links TRBV25-1 to TRBJ2-1; 10 bases agree with TRBD2. There are 15 residues in the CDR3. In germline, CDR1 is MGHDK, CDR2 SYGVNS. V gave up 2 bases and J gave up 8 bases; unmatched junction bases: 6. DNA for the CDR3: TGTGCCAGCAGTGAAGGAGTAGCGGGGGGTCATGAGCAGTTCTTC. This gives the protein CASSEGVAGGHEQFF.

This chain links TRBV6-5 with TRBJ1-6; D may be TRBD1 (5 bases). CDR1 and CDR2 (germline): MNHEY, SVGAGI. CDR3 size: 14 residues. Trimming took off 6 bases at V and 13 bases at J, with 19 bases between the two ends. Here the CDR3 reads CASSLARDLAPLHF. In DNA form, the CDR3 reads TGTGCCAGCAGCCTAGCGAGGGACCTCGCGCCCCTCCACTTT.

This chain links TRBV24-1 with TRBJ1-5, with a tentative D call TRBD1 (5 bases). Germline V CDR1 and CDR2: KGHDR, SFDVKD. V was trimmed by 10 bases and J by 4 bases, leaving 13 bases between them. CDR3 length: 13 amino acids. Here the CDR3 DNA reads TGTGCCACGCACGGCGGGGGAAATCAGCCCCAGCATTTT. It translates to CATHGGGNQPQHF.

The chain links TRBV6-5 to TRBJ2-7, with D perhaps TRBD1 (5 bases). The CDR3 is 15 amino acids. V lost 0 bases to trimming and J lost 4 bases, with 13 bases between them. CDR1 is MNHEY, CDR2 SVGAGI, per germline. The CDR3 DNA reads as TGTGCCAGCAGTTACTCAACAGGATCTCCTTACGAGCAGTACTTC. Its protein product is CASSYSTGSPYEQYF.

This clone was recorded a few times. The V and J genes are TRBV4-3 and TRBJ2-4, with 7 bases lining up with TRBD1. Germline CDR1 is LGHNA and CDR2 is YSLEER. The ends lost 3 bases at V and 6 bases at J; junction bases unmatched: 5. The CDR3 loop spans 14 amino acids. The CDR3 DNA reads as TGCGCCAGCAGCCAGACAGGGACGGGAAACATTCAGTACTTC. Residues: CASSQTGTGNIQYF.

The V call is TRBV6-2 or TRBV6-3, the J call TRBJ2-4; D is perhaps TRBD2 (7 bases). CDR1 and CDR2 (germline): MNHEY, SVGEGT. Trimming removed 4 bases at V and 0 bases at J, with 13 bases between. This CDR3 is 16 amino acids long. The CDR3 nucleotides are TGTGCCAGCAGTTTTGCGGGGGCTGGAGCCAAAAACATTCAGTACTTC. This gives the protein CASSFAGAGAKNIQYF.